Below are 28 T cell receptor beta chains sequenced from a single sample in a study of blood T cell repertoires in COVID-19. Libraries were prepared by immunoSEQ multiplex PCR; TCRdb keeps only in-frame clonotypes and omits some of them. The sample has about 520,000 clones; 80% to 90% are singletons. Sequencing used peripheral blood. The receptors originated from a human donor in a cohort sampled during active COVID-19.

This clone was picked up a small number of times. The chain is built from TRBV10-1 and TRBJ1-5, with TRBD1 matching over 8 bases. Looked up from germline, CDR1 is WNHNN and CDR2 is SYGVQD (reference sequence). V lost 3 bases, J lost 13 bases, and 5 bases stayed unmatched. The CDR3 has 12 amino acids. The CDR3 loop is CASSDGQGVQHF. The CDR3 DNA is TGCGCCAGCAGTGACGGACAGGGAGTACAGCATTTT.

V is TRBV19 and J is TRBJ1-5, with TRBD1 matching over 12 bases. The CDR3 is 16 amino acids. Per the germline V gene, CDR1 is LNHDA and CDR2 is SQIVND (reference sequence). The V gene end was trimmed by 7 bases and the J gene end by 7 bases; junction bases not matched to a gene: 11. In DNA form, the CDR3 reads TGTGCCAGTAACGACCCCGCCGGGACAGGGGGCCAGCCCCAGCATTTT. Protein: CASNDPAGTGGQPQHF.

The chain combines TRBV5-1 with TRBJ1-1; D possibly corresponds to TRBD1 (5 bases). V gave up 4 bases and J gave up 0 bases, with 16 bases separating them. This CDR3 is built from 16 residues. Germline V gives CDR1 SGHRS, CDR2 YFSETQ. CDR3 region: CASSLNPRAMNTEAFF. The CDR3 DNA sequence: TGCGCCAGCAGCCTAAACCCCAGGGCCATGAACACTGAAGCTTTCTTT.

The gene calls are TRBV30 and TRBJ2-1; 10 nucleotides align to TRBD1. The junction had 12 bases not matched to a gene; V was cut back by 6 bases and J by 7 bases. The germline CDR1 and CDR2 sequences are GTSNPN and SVGIG (reference sequence). The CDR3 runs to 15 residues. CDR3 in amino acids: CACQGQGLGSNEQFF. The CDR3, as DNA: TGTGCCTGCCAGGGACAGGGGCTGGGGAGTAATGAGCAGTTCTTC.

This clone appeared once. The chain couples TRBV18 to TRBJ2-2; maybe TRBD2 (6 bases). This CDR3 is built from 16 residues. The V gene's germline CDR1 is KGHSH and CDR2 LQKENI. V shed 3 bases and J shed 3 bases, with 14 bases lying between them. This CDR3 is CASSPRRGGHTGELFF. Written as DNA, the CDR3 is TGTGCCAGCTCACCCCGTCGTGGAGGGCACACCGGGGAGCTGTTTTTT.

This chain links TRBV27 with TRBJ2-1; TRBD2 aligns across 12 bases. J was trimmed by 3 bases and V by 3 bases; bases with no gene match: 3. Germline values: CDR1 MNHEY, CDR2 SMNVEV (reference sequence). The CDR3 runs 16 residues. The DNA of the CDR3 is TGTGCCAGCAGTTTGGTGACTAGCGGGGGCTACAATGAGCAGTTCTTC. Translation gives CASSLVTSGGYNEQFF.

This clone was counted at least ten times. The rearrangement links TRBV4-3 to TRBJ2-7, with TRBD2 matching 11 bases. The CDR3 sequence is 15 residues long. V shed 4 bases and J 1 base; nucleotides not matched to a gene: 3. Germline values: CDR1 LGHNA, CDR2 YSLEER. CDR3 DNA: TGCGCCAGCAGCCTGGGGACTAGCGGATCCTACGAGCAGTACTTC. Its protein product is CASSLGTSGSYEQYF.

The CDR3 is CSVGPSGRNEQYF. The DNA of the CDR3 is TGCAGCGTTGGTCCTAGCGGGAGAAACGAGCAGTACTTC. The genes are TRBV29-1 and TRBJ2-7; 10 bases map to TRBD2. CDR3 length: 13 residues. The germline V gene has CDR1 SQVTM and CDR2 ANQGSEA. Trimming removed 4 bases from V and 5 bases from J; junction bases left unmatched: 5.

J is TRBJ2-2 and V is TRBV6-5, with 7 bases matching TRBD2. Germline loops: CDR1 MNHEY, CDR2 SVGAGI. With 4 bases clipped from V and 5 bases from J, the junction kept 7 bases outside the gene matches. The CDR3 runs 15 residues. The CDR3 reads CASSSPGGWTGELFF. The DNA for the CDR3 is TGTGCCAGCAGTTCCCCGGGAGGTTGGACCGGGGAGCTGTTTTTT.

The gene calls are TRBV14 and TRBJ1-2, with D possibly being TRBD1 (5 bases). The CDR3 has 15 residues. V lost 0 bases, J lost 6 bases, and 14 bases lay in between. The germline V gene encodes CDR1 SGHDN and CDR2 FVKESK. The CDR3 DNA follows: TGTGCCAGCAGCCAAGATCGTGCAGGGCAGGATGGCTACACCTTC. Translated, it gives CASSQDRAGQDGYTF.

V gene TRBV19 combines with J gene TRBJ1-6; D is unresolved. The CDR3 runs to 14 residues. Per the germline V gene, CDR1 is LNHDA and CDR2 is SQIVND (reference sequence). V lost 3 bases and J 7 bases, leaving 10 bases between the germline ends. The CDR3 bases are TGTGCCAGTAGTATTCTCTCGGTGAATTCACCCCTCCACTTT. Translating it yields CASSILSVNSPLHF.

This chain joins TRBV29-1 and TRBJ2-1; D might be TRBD2 (5 bases). Between the trimmed V and J ends, which lost 2 bases and 3 bases, there was a span of 8 bases. Germline CDR1 and CDR2: SQVTM and ANQGSEA. The CDR3 extends over 13 amino acids. The CDR3 loop reads CSVESGYYNEQFF. The CDR3 coding sequence is TGCAGCGTTGAAAGCGGCTACTACAATGAGCAGTTCTTC.

The genes are TRBV25-1 and TRBJ2-3, with D maybe TRBD2 (6 bases). The CDR3 is made up of 16 amino acids. Looked up from germline, CDR1 is MGHDK and CDR2 is SYGVNS. V lost 3 bases, J lost 1 base, and 14 bases lay in between. Written as DNA, the CDR3 is TGTGCCAGCAGTGATTTCGGAGGGCCTGGCACAGATACGCAGTATTTT. It is translated as CASSDFGGPGTDTQYF.

The V and J genes are TRBV7-3 and TRBJ2-1, with D perhaps matching TRBD2 (5 bases). The CDR3 runs to 14 residues. Germline values: CDR1 SGHTA, CDR2 FQGTGA. V lost 5 bases and J lost 3, with 11 bases in between. CDR3 region: CASSHDYLYNEQFF. The CDR3 region has the DNA TGTGCCAGCAGCCACGACTACCTCTACAATGAGCAGTTCTTC.

The V gene is TRBV15, the J gene TRBJ2-1; no clear D. This CDR3 is built from 18 residues. V dropped 2 bases and J dropped 2 bases, with 19 bases sitting between them. Germline V gene sequence: CDR1 LNHNV, CDR2 YYDKDF (reference sequence). CDR3 region: CATSRLLVSSRTYNEQFF. CDR3 DNA sequence: TGTGCCACCAGCAGACTATTAGTTAGCAGTCGAACCTACAATGAGCAGTTCTTC.

This rearrangement joins TRBV2 to TRBJ1-2; 8 bases map to TRBD1. CDR3 size: 15 residues. The germline V gene has CDR1 SNHLY and CDR2 FYNNEI. The V gene end was trimmed by 6 bases and the J gene end by 5 bases; junction bases not matched to a gene: 11. For the CDR3, the DNA is TGTGCCAGCAGCCCGGCGGCAGGGGGCGAGTATGGCTACACCTTC. Amino acid sequence: CASSPAAGGEYGYTF.

The chain carries TRBV27 and TRBJ2-1, with 11 bases aligning to TRBD2. Germline assignment: CDR1 MNHEY and CDR2 SMNVEV (reference sequence). Trimming cost V 5 bases and J 4 bases; bases outside gene matches: 7. The CDR3 has 16 residues. The chain's CDR3 is CASSPFSGREYNEQFF. In DNA, the CDR3 is TGTGCCAGCAGTCCCTTTAGCGGGAGGGAGTACAATGAGCAGTTCTTC.

The rearrangement links TRBV11-2 to TRBJ2-7; TRBD1 aligns across 7 bases. Germline V gene data show CDR1 as SGHAT and CDR2 as FQNNGV. The CDR3 length is 13 residues. V shed 6 bases, J shed 1 base, and the junction held 3 bases outside the gene matches. The CDR3 region has the DNA TGTGCCAGCAGGACAGGGTTTTCCTACGAGCAGTACTTC. Its translation: CASRTGFSYEQYF.

V gene TRBV28 combines with J gene TRBJ1-1, with 11 bases lining up with TRBD1. The germline gives CDR1 MDHEN, CDR2 SYDVKM. The CDR3 has 13 residues. V was pared by 5 bases and J by 11 bases, with 7 bases of the junction left unmatched. CDR3: CASSLGDRGSAFF. CDR3 DNA: TGTGCCAGCAGTCTTGGGGACAGGGGGTCGGCTTTCTTT.

V usage is TRBV7-8 and J usage is TRBJ1-2; TRBD1 aligns across 9 bases. V lost 4 bases, J lost 14 bases, and 14 bases stayed unmatched. This CDR3 is built from 14 residues. Germline V gene data show CDR1 as SGHVS and CDR2 as FQNEAQ. CDR3 bases: TGTGCCAGCAGCTCAATGACAGGGGGTGGACCCAATACCTTC. It translates to CASSSMTGGGPNTF.

This chain uses TRBV5-1 with TRBJ2-1; perhaps TRBD1 as D (6 bases). V was shortened by 4 bases and J by 0 bases, with 11 bases between the two germline ends. The CDR3 has 15 residues. Germline V lookup: CDR1 SGHRS, CDR2 YFSETQ. CDR3 loop: CASSPTGLSYNEQFF. For the CDR3, the DNA is TGCGCCAGCAGCCCTACAGGGCTCTCCTACAATGAGCAGTTCTTC.

The CDR3 bases are TGTGCCAGCAGCGTAGTCAGGGGGCCCGGGGAGCTGTTTTTT. Its translation: CASSVVRGPGELFF. The rearrangement joins TRBV9 to TRBJ2-2, with TRBD1 identical over 8 bases. In germline, CDR1 is SGDLS, CDR2 YYNGEE. V lost 0 bases and J lost 6; bases outside the gene matches: 1. The length of the CDR3 is 14 residues.

The chain carries TRBV6-5 and TRBJ2-4; 16 bases line up with TRBD2. V was clipped by 9 bases and J by 8 bases; unmatched bases: 7. Germline lookup yields CDR1 MNHEY and CDR2 SVGAGI. This CDR3 is 15 amino acids long. This CDR3 is CASNSGTSGRDIQYF. For the CDR3, the DNA is TGTGCCAGTAATTCCGGGACTAGCGGGAGGGACATTCAGTACTTC.

This clone was detected once. The V and J genes are TRBV27 and TRBJ2-3; 9 bases are shared with TRBD1. The germline gives CDR1 MNHEY, CDR2 SMNVEV (reference sequence). This CDR3 is 19 amino acids long. J lost 3 bases, V lost 3 bases, and 16 bases had no gene match. The CDR3 sequence is CASSFDRDRVSWKTDTQYF. Here the CDR3 DNA reads TGTGCCAGCAGTTTCGATCGGGACAGGGTTTCGTGGAAGACAGATACGCAGTATTTT.

The V call is TRBV18, the J call TRBJ2-3; TRBD1 matches at 9 bases. The CDR3 totals 15 residues. Germline CDR1 is KGHSH and CDR2 is LQKENI. V was pared by 6 bases and J by 1 base, with 5 bases of the junction left unmatched. CDR3 residues: CASSVNRGRTDTQYF. CDR3 coding DNA: TGTGCCAGCTCCGTTAACAGGGGGCGCACAGATACGCAGTATTTT. Using reference TRBV18 and TRBJ2-3 for the parts outside the CDR3, the full variable domain is NAGVMQNPRHLVRRRGQEARLRCSPMKGHSHVYWYRQLPEEGLKFMVYLQKENIIDESGMPKERFSAEFPKEGPSILRIQQVVRGDSAAYFCASSVNRGRTDTQYFGPGTRLTVL.

The J gene is TRBJ2-7, the V gene TRBV7-2; D ambiguous. The germline V gene has CDR1 SGHTA and CDR2 FQGNSA. The V end was cut by 3 bases, the J end by 6 bases, with 9 bases between. CDR3 size: 12 residues. DNA of the CDR3: TGTGCCAGCAGCTTGGATTACAGCGAGCAGTACTTC. Residues: CASSLDYSEQYF. Complete variable domain (other parts from reference TRBV7-2 and TRBJ2-7): GAGVSQSPSNKVTEKGKDVELRCDPISGHTALYWYRQSLGQGLEFLIYFQGNSAPDKSGLPSDRFSAERTGGSVSTLTIQRTQQEDSAVYLCASSLDYSEQYFGPGTRLTVT.

J is TRBJ2-1 and V is TRBV7-9, with TRBD2 identical over 9 bases. CDR1 and CDR2 (germline): SEHNR, FQNEAQ (reference sequence). This CDR3 has 17 residues. The J segment lost 0 bases and the V segment lost 2 bases, leaving 5 bases of the junction unmatched. The CDR3 spells CASSLRPSGTSYNEQFF. Written as DNA, the CDR3 is TGTGCCAGCAGCTTACGGCCTAGCGGGACCTCCTACAATGAGCAGTTCTTC. The whole variable domain, filled in from reference TRBV7-9 and TRBJ2-1, reads DTGVSQNPRHKITKRGQNVTFRCDPISEHNRLYWYRQTLGQGPEFLTYFQNEAQLEKSRLLSDRFSAERPKGSFSTLEIQRTEQGDSAMYLCASSLRPSGTSYNEQFFGPGTRLTVL.

CDR3 sequence: CASSLLRGQGNEQFF. DNA for the CDR3: TGTGCCAGCAGTTTACTAAGGGGACAGGGCAATGAGCAGTTCTTC. This rearrangement joins TRBV28 to TRBJ2-1; 9 bases align to TRBD1. The CDR3 consists of 15 residues. CDR1 and CDR2 from the germline V gene are MDHEN and SYDVKM. Trimming cost V 2 bases and J 6 bases; bases outside gene matches: 5.